Following are 8 T cell receptor beta chains from one sample sequenced in a study of shared clonotypes between healthy human individuals. Generated by immunoSEQ multiplex PCR, the TCRdb table keeps only in-frame clones and is missing some. The sample gives around 1,100,000 clones, about 80% of which show up once; roughly 0.9% is in the top ten. Sequencing used memory CD4+ T cells from PBMCs. Subset meaning: CD45RA-negative fraction. The receptor source for this set is a man between 18 and 29 years old in good health. Some clones in this sample may be carry-over from other donors' samples.

The chain uses TRBV7-9 and TRBJ2-1; the D is unclear. This CDR3 has 13 residues. CDR1 and CDR2 (germline): SEHNR, FQNEAQ (reference sequence). Trimming stripped 4 bases from V and 1 base from J, with 5 bases between. The CDR3 spells CASSSFSYNEQFF. DNA of the CDR3: TGTGCCAGCAGCTCATTTTCCTACAATGAGCAGTTCTTC.

On this clone itself: The sample has other DNA sequences that encode this CDR3 too. The rearrangement uses TRBV7-8 and TRBJ2-7, with 9 bases fitting TRBD1. The CDR3 has 13 amino acids. V trimming: 5 bases; J trimming: 7 bases; junction bases outside the gene matches: 6. Germline CDR1 and CDR2: SGHVS and FQNEAQ. CDR3 sequence (DNA): TGTGCCAGCAGCAGTGACAGGGGGGGTGAGCAGTACTTC. This encodes CASSSDRGGEQYF.

Many counts were recorded for this clone. Other DNA sequences in this specimen translate into the identical CDR3. The chain has TRBV4-1 and TRBJ2-5; D may be TRBD2 (6 bases). Germline CDR1 MGHRA, CDR2 YSYEKL. The CDR3 is 14 residues long. V was pared by 1 base and J by 1 base, with 7 bases between. The CDR3 region has the DNA TGCGCCAGCAGCCAAGGGGGACTCCAAGAGACCCAGTACTTC. Its protein product is CASSQGGLQETQYF.

This rearrangement joins TRBV7-9 to TRBJ2-7; no reliable D call. The V end lost 5 bases, the J end lost 0 bases, and 11 bases lay between the germline ends. This CDR3 region has 14 residues. Per germline, CDR1 SEHNR and CDR2 FQNEAQ (reference sequence). CDR3 DNA sequence: TGTGCCAGCAGCGCCCAGACGGGCTCCTACGAGCAGTACTTC. Its protein is CASSAQTGSYEQYF.

This sequence joins TRBV7-9 and TRBJ1-4, with unresolved D. The CDR3 runs to 12 residues. CDR1 and CDR2 (germline): SEHNR, FQNEAQ (reference sequence). The V end lost 1 base, the J end lost 14 bases, and 11 bases lay between the germline ends. The CDR3 sequence: CASSLELGYLFF. The CDR3 DNA follows: TGTGCCAGCAGCTTAGAGCTGGGTTACCTGTTTTTT.

This chain links TRBV21-1 with TRBJ2-3; the DNA was not used to check the table's D call, TRBD2. TRBV21-1 corresponds to a pseudogene. The length of the CDR3 is 15 residues. The CDR3 sequence: CASSKSRTSTDTQYF. Here the CDR3 DNA reads TGTGCCAGCAGCAAATCCCGGACTAGCACAGATACGCAGTATTTT.

This clone was counted between two and nine times. This rearrangement joins TRBV5-1 to TRBJ1-1; 8 bases agree with TRBD1. CDR1 and CDR2 (germline): SGHRS, YFSETQ. V gave up 0 bases and J gave up 1 base; unmatched junction bases: 5. The CDR3 runs to 16 residues. The CDR3 reads CASSLERGQANTEAFF. The CDR3 bases are TGCGCCAGCAGCTTGGAGCGGGGACAGGCGAACACTGAAGCTTTCTTT.

Remarks on this clone: The sample carries other DNA sequences with the same CDR3. The chain is built from TRBV7-2 and TRBJ1-3, with TRBD1 matching 7 bases. The CDR3 is 14 amino acids. After removal of 1 base from V and 4 bases from J, the junction contained 1 base not matched to a gene. CDR1 SGHTA and CDR2 FQGNSA come from the germline V gene. CDR3 in DNA: TGTGCCAGCAGCTTAGGACAGGGAGGAAACACCATATATTTT. The encoded protein is CASSLGQGGNTIYF.